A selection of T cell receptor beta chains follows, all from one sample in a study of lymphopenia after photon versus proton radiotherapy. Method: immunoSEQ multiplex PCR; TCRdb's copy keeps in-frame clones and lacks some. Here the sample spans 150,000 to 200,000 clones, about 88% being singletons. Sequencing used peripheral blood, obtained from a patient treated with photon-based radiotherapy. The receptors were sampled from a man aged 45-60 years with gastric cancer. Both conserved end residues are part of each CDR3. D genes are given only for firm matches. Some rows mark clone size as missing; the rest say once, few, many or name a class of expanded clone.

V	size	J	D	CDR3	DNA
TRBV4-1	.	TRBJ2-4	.	CASRREDRDQNIQYF	TGCGCCAGCAGACGCGAGGACAGAGACCAAAACATTCAGTACTTC
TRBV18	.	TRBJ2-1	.	CASSPRRGSYNEQFF	TGTGCCAGCTCACCACGGAGGGGATCATACAATGAGCAGTTCTTC
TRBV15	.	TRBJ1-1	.	CATSWGGAYTEAFF	TGTGCCACCAGTTGGGGGGGCGCTTACACTGAAGCTTTCTTT
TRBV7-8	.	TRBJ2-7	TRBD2	CASSSSSGTSYEQYF	TGTGCCAGCAGCTCGTCTAGCGGGACCTCCTACGAGCAGTACTTC
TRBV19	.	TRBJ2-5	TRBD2	CASKGSGGRKTQYF	TGTGCCAGTAAGGGTAGCGGGGGGAGGAAGACCCAGTACTTC
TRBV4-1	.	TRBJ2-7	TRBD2	CASSQLAGSSYEQYF	TGCGCCAGCAGCCAACTAGCGGGGTCCTCCTACGAGCAGTACTTC
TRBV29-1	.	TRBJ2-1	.	CSVEAGALNEQFF	TGCAGCGTTGAAGCGGGGGCACTCAATGAGCAGTTCTTC
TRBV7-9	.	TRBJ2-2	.	CASSLARLNTGELFF	TGTGCCAGCAGCTTAGCTAGGCTAAACACCGGGGAGCTGTTTTTT
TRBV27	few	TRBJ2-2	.	CASKAGPANTGELFF	TGTGCCAGCAAGGCGGGACCCGCGAACACCGGGGAGCTGTTTTTT
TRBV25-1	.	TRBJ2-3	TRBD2	CASSDVTSGTDTQYF	TGTGCCAGCAGTGATGTAACTAGCGGCACAGATACGCAGTATTTT
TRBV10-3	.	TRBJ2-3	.	CAISDISSTDTQYF	TGTGCCATCAGTGATATCTCTAGCACAGATACGCAGTATTTT
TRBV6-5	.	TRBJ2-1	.	CASRTTGNEQFF	TGTGCCAGCAGGACAACAGGGAATGAGCAGTTCTTC
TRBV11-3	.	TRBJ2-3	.	CASSLGAMKDTQYF	TGTGCCAGCAGCTTGGGGGCCATGAAGGATACGCAGTATTTT
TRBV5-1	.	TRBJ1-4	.	CASSSGRTNEKLFF	TGCGCCAGCAGCTCAGGCAGGACTAATGAAAAACTGTTTTTT
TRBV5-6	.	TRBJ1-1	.	CASSKRLGNTEAFF	TGTGCCAGCAGCAAGCGCCTGGGGAACACTGAAGCTTTCTTT
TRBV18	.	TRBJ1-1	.	CASSDRAVMNTEAFF	TGTGCCAGCTCCGACCGGGCTGTTATGAACACTGAAGCTTTCTTT
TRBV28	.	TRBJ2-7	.	CASSLGGARVHEQYF	TGTGCCAGCTCACTTGGGGGCGCGAGGGTCCACGAGCAGTACTTC
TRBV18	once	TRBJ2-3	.	CASSPSRATDTQYF	TGTGCCAGCTCACCATCTCGGGCAACAGATACGCAGTATTTT
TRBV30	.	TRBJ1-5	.	CAWSGGQENQPQHF	TGTGCCTGGAGTGGGGGACAAGAGAATCAGCCCCAGCATTTT
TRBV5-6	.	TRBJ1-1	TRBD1	CASSPETGLSTEAFF	TGTGCCAGCAGCCCTGAGACAGGGCTGTCCACTGAAGCTTTCTTT